One sample yielded the 5 T cell receptor beta chains listed below, sequenced in a study of spatial heterogeneity in lung cancer. Documented time point: sample taken at primary tumor resection. General observations from the study: Expanded intratumoral alpha and beta TCR counts tracked tumor mutation counts.

For these receptors, no antigen is known. A single record per CDR3 protein comes from TCRdb applying MiXCR to the 5' RACE reads. Here the sample spans roughly 7,700 distinct CDR3 sequences, about 3.7% being singletons. The source material was lung tumor tissue, sampled at surgery. All receptors come from a male donor with early-stage non-small cell lung cancer.

This clonotype has a count of ten or more. The V gene is TRBV5-1, the J gene TRBJ1-2; D is perhaps TRBD1 (6 bases). The V end was cut by 0 bases, the J end by 7 bases, with 13 bases between. This CDR3 comprises 14 residues. Per the germline V gene, CDR1 is SGHRS and CDR2 is YFSETQ. CDR3 sequence (DNA): TGCGCCAGCAGCTTGGAACAGGGAGGCTTTGGCTACACCTTC. Its translation is CASSLEQGGFGYTF.

In regard to this clonotype: A much larger clone is a single base away; this may be a read error. The rearrangement links TRBV6-6 to TRBJ2-7; a possible D gene is TRBD2 (6 bases). V shed 6 bases and J shed 4 bases, with 16 bases lying between them. Per the germline V gene, CDR1 is MNHNY and CDR2 is SVGAGI (reference sequence). The CDR3 sequence is 14 residues long. This CDR3 reads CASRPIQTSYEQYF. The CDR3 bases are TGTGCCAGCAGGCCGATCCAGACTAGTTACGAGCAGTACTTC.

This clonotype was seen repeatedly, ten times or more. V is TRBV18 and J is TRBJ2-1; 8 nucleotides align to TRBD2. This CDR3 has 16 amino acids. The germline CDR1 and CDR2 sequences are KGHSH and LQKENI. After removal of 1 base from V and 4 bases from J, the junction contained 6 bases not matched to a gene. The chain's CDR3 is CASSPLSGKGYNEQFF. CDR3 bases: TGTGCCAGCTCACCACTTAGCGGGAAGGGTTACAATGAGCAGTTCTTC.

This clonotype was seen many times. The J gene is TRBJ2-2, the V gene TRBV5-1; D not certain. Germline-derived CDR1 and CDR2 are SGHRS and YFSETQ. The CDR3 is made up of 14 amino acids. Trimming removed 1 base from V and 2 bases from J, with 6 bases in between. As DNA, the CDR3 is TGCGCCAGCAGCTTGCTTCCAAACACCGGGGAGCTGTTTTTT. Amino acid sequence: CASSLLPNTGELFF.

This clonotype is termed medium-sized. V and J are TRBV20-1 and TRBJ1-5, with TRBD1 matching 7 bases. The CDR3 length is 12 residues. The V and J ends lost 4 bases and 4 bases, in that order; junction bases with no gene match: 1. Germline V gives CDR1 DFQATT, CDR2 SNEGSKA (reference sequence). The CDR3 region is CSAKQGNQPQHF. Written as DNA, the CDR3 is TGCAGTGCTAAACAGGGGAATCAGCCCCAGCATTTT.